This entry lists 26 T cell receptor beta chains sequenced from one sample in a study of cytomegalovirus exposure and HLA in healthy donors. PCR amplification relied on 60 Vbeta primers (plus 13 Jbeta primers). The repertoire was sequenced with immunoSEQ multiplex PCR; TCRdb's copy has only in-frame clones and lacks some. The sample lists fewer than 200,000 clones, approximately 80% occurring once. The sequencing input was PBMCs. Every receptor here comes from a woman younger than 30 in good health and CMV-seronegative.

This clone showed up just a few times. The J gene is TRBJ1-3, the V gene TRBV9; D remains unclear. The CDR3 extends over 16 amino acids. The germline V gene has CDR1 SGDLS and CDR2 YYNGEE. Trimming stripped 0 bases from V and 3 bases from J, with 13 bases between. The CDR3 sequence: CASSVGGNALGNTIYF. The CDR3 DNA sequence: TGTGCCAGCAGCGTAGGAGGTAATGCTCTTGGAAACACCATATATTTT.

V gene TRBV2 combines with J gene TRBJ1-5; D is unresolved. Trimming removed 3 bases from V and 4 bases from J, with 16 bases in between. The CDR3 has 16 residues. Per germline, CDR1 SNHLY and CDR2 FYNNEI. The CDR3 loop is CASSEFRQVMNQPQHF. The CDR3 DNA sequence: TGTGCCAGCAGTGAGTTTCGGCAGGTTATGAATCAGCCCCAGCATTTT.

This chain joins TRBV6-5 and TRBJ1-4, with TRBD1 matching 8 bases. J gave up 1 base and V 6 bases, and 4 bases lay outside the gene matches. Germline V gene sequence: CDR1 MNHEY, CDR2 SVGAGI. This CDR3 is 15 amino acids long. CDR3 DNA: TGTGCCAGCAGAAAGACAGGGGTAACTAATGAAAAACTGTTTTTT. Its translation: CASRKTGVTNEKLFF.

By proportion, this clone is medium-sized (0.01 to 0.1%). V usage is TRBV11-2 and J usage is TRBJ2-7; 7 bases line up with TRBD1. The CDR3 runs to 15 residues. Germline CDR1 SGHAT, CDR2 FQNNGV. J was trimmed by 3 bases and V by 4 bases; bases with no gene match: 9. The CDR3 sequence: CASSSSDRLHYEQYF. CDR3 in DNA: TGTGCCAGCAGCTCCTCGGACAGGCTGCACTACGAGCAGTACTTC. The complete variable domain, with remaining parts taken from reference TRBV11-2 and TRBJ2-7, reads EAGVAQSPRYKIIEKRQSVAFWCNPISGHATLYWYQQILGQGPKLLIQFQNNGVVDDSQLPKDRFSAERLKGVDSTLKIQPAKLEDSAVYLCASSSSDRLHYEQYFGPGTRLTVT.

The chain is built from TRBV2 and TRBJ1-2, with 10 bases aligning to TRBD1. Germline values: CDR1 SNHLY, CDR2 FYNNEI. This CDR3 spans 15 amino acids. Trimming removed 6 bases from V and 4 bases from J; junction bases left unmatched: 8. The CDR3 region is CASRAGQGRGYGYTF. In DNA form, the CDR3 reads TGTGCCAGCAGGGCGGGACAGGGGAGAGGCTATGGCTACACCTTC.

This clone has just a few counts. The V call is TRBV18, the J call TRBJ2-3, with TRBD2 as a possible D gene (6 bases). Germline CDR1 and CDR2: KGHSH and LQKENI. The CDR3 extends over 17 amino acids. V lost 2 bases and J 4 bases, leaving 19 bases between the germline ends. CDR3 in DNA: TGTGCCAGCTCACCAGAGATTGTCCGGGGGTACGCAGATACGCAGTATTTT. This sequence encodes CASSPEIVRGYADTQYF.

The gene calls are TRBV6-5 and TRBJ2-2, with 8 bases matching TRBD2. J was trimmed by 7 bases and V by 2 bases; bases with no gene match: 3. Germline lookup yields CDR1 MNHEY and CDR2 SVGAGI. The CDR3 length is 14 residues. CDR3 region: CASSYPGGDGELFF. The CDR3 DNA reads TGTGCCAGCAGTTACCCCGGGGGGGACGGGGAGCTGTTTTTT.

The chain has TRBV7-9 and TRBJ2-5; tentatively, D is TRBD1 (5 bases). The CDR3 is 14 amino acids. Per germline, CDR1 SEHNR and CDR2 FQNEAQ (reference sequence). Trimming took 2 bases from V and 1 from J, leaving 8 bases between them. CDR3 coding DNA: TGTGCCAGCAGCTTAACCGACAGCCAAGAGACCCAGTACTTC. As protein: CASSLTDSQETQYF.

The chain couples TRBV6-5 to TRBJ2-3, with D unresolved. The germline CDR1 and CDR2 sequences are MNHEY and SVGAGI. Between the trimmed V and J ends, which lost 4 bases and 7 bases, there was a span of 12 bases. This CDR3 is built from 13 residues. Here the CDR3 reads CASSFAQQYTQYF. The CDR3 coding sequence is TGTGCCAGCAGTTTCGCCCAACAGTATACGCAGTATTTT.

The chain carries TRBV5-4 and TRBJ2-3, with TRBD2 identical over 10 bases. Unmatched junction bases numbered 5, after V lost 2 bases and J lost 5 bases. This CDR3 has 15 residues. The V gene's germline CDR1 is SGHNT and CDR2 YYREEE (reference sequence). As DNA, the CDR3 is TGTGCCAGCAGCTTAAAGCGGGAGGGCAAAGATACGCAGTATTTT. Translation gives CASSLKREGKDTQYF.

This chain joins TRBV28 and TRBJ2-7, with 7 bases that match TRBD1. Germline V gene lookup returns CDR1 MDHEN and CDR2 SYDVKM. The CDR3 covers 15 residues. J lost 3 bases, V lost 4 bases, and 9 bases had no gene match. The CDR3: CASSSFRQGFYEQYF. DNA of the CDR3: TGTGCCAGCAGTTCCTTCCGACAGGGATTCTACGAGCAGTACTTC. The variable domain in full, with the rest retrieved from reference TRBV28 and TRBJ2-7, is DVKVTQSSRYLVKRTGEKVFLECVQDMDHENMFWYRQDPGLGLRLIYFSYDVKMKEKGDIPEGYSVSREKKERFSLILESASTNQTSMYLCASSSFRQGFYEQYFGPGTRLTVT.

The chain recombines TRBV14 with TRBJ2-1; TRBD2 aligns across 9 bases. V lost 3 bases, J lost 1 base, and 4 bases stayed unmatched. Looked up from germline, CDR1 is SGHDN and CDR2 is FVKESK. This CDR3 has 16 residues. The CDR3 loop is CASSQGLAGSYNEQFF. The CDR3 nucleotides read TGTGCCAGCAGCCAGGGTCTAGCGGGGTCCTACAATGAGCAGTTCTTC.

This clone appeared a few times. The chain joins TRBV29-1 to TRBJ2-7, with a weak D call TRBD1 (5 bases). The CDR3 has 12 residues. Germline CDR1 and CDR2: SQVTM and ANQGSEA. V was pared by 4 bases and J by 2 bases, with 9 bases between. CDR3 loop: CSVGAGPYEQYF. DNA of the CDR3: TGCAGCGTTGGGGCAGGGCCCTACGAGCAGTACTTC.

This clone was counted between two and nine times. V gene TRBV10-3 combines with J gene TRBJ1-1; TRBD1 might be the D (5 bases). The CDR3 length is 12 residues. V dropped 6 bases and J dropped 11 bases, with 16 bases sitting between them. Germline CDR1 is ENHRY and CDR2 is SYGVKD. The CDR3 sequence: CAISDAPKGAFF. CDR3 bases: TGTGCCATCAGCGACGCCCCCAAGGGGGCTTTCTTT.

This clone was recorded a few times. The V gene is TRBV5-1, the J gene TRBJ1-6, with D maybe TRBD1 (6 bases). V lost 2 bases, J lost 6 bases, and 9 bases lay in between. CDR3 length: 14 amino acids. CDR1 is SGHRS and CDR2 is YFSETQ in the germline V gene. In DNA, the CDR3 is TGCGCCAGCAGCTTAAGACAGGCTAATTCACCCCTCCACTTT. It encodes CASSLRQANSPLHF.

The chain links TRBV2 to TRBJ2-7; the match to TRBD2 covers 8 bases. V was clipped by 6 bases and J by 5 bases; unmatched bases: 9. The CDR3 length is 14 residues. The germline V gene has CDR1 SNHLY and CDR2 FYNNEI. CDR3 sequence reads: CASSNQRGPDEQYF. The CDR3 DNA follows: TGTGCCAGCAGCAACCAGCGGGGGCCCGACGAGCAGTACTTC.

This clone was seen just once. The chain couples TRBV19 to TRBJ2-5, with D perhaps TRBD1 (5 bases). The germline V and J ends were trimmed by 5 bases and 3 bases, with 10 bases remaining between them. The length of the CDR3 is 13 residues. Per germline, CDR1 LNHDA and CDR2 SQIVND (reference sequence). DNA of the CDR3: TGTGCCAGTAGTCTGGGCAGGGAAGAGACCCAGTACTTC. Translating gives CASSLGREETQYF.

The V gene is TRBV10-2, the J gene TRBJ2-3, with 13 bases lining up with TRBD2. V trimming: 6 bases; J trimming: 5 bases; junction bases outside the gene matches: 8. The CDR3 is 16 residues long. Looked up from germline, CDR1 is WSHSY and CDR2 is SAAADI. CDR3 region: CASSAGLAGVVDTQYF. In nucleotides, the CDR3 is TGCGCCAGCAGCGCTGGACTAGCGGGAGTAGTAGATACGCAGTATTTT.

The V call is TRBV29-1, the J call TRBJ1-1; the D gene is possibly TRBD1 (6 bases). Between the trimmed V and J ends, which lost 7 bases and 11 bases, there was a span of 17 bases. Germline values: CDR1 SQVTM, CDR2 ANQGSEA. The CDR3 is 11 amino acids. CDR3 residues: CSAVLGGPAFF. The CDR3, as DNA: TGCAGCGCCGTGCTCGGGGGGCCCGCTTTCTTT. The whole variable domain, remainder taken from reference TRBV29-1 and TRBJ1-1, is SAVISQKPSRDICQRGTSLTIQCQVDSQVTMMFWYRQQPGQSLTLIATANQGSEATYESGFVIDKFPISRPNLTFSTLTVSNMSPEDSSIYLCSAVLGGPAFFGQGTRLTVV.

The chain combines TRBV28 with TRBJ2-2; D ambiguous. Per germline, CDR1 MDHEN and CDR2 SYDVKM. The CDR3 extends over 12 amino acids. Trimming stripped 8 bases from V and 1 base from J, with 5 bases between. The CDR3 reads CASGRNTGELFF. CDR3 sequence (DNA): TGTGCCAGCGGCCGGAACACCGGGGAGCTGTTTTTT.

J is TRBJ2-7 and V is TRBV28, with TRBD2 as a possible D gene (6 bases). The CDR3 covers 14 residues. CDR1 MDHEN and CDR2 SYDVKM come from the germline V gene. V was trimmed by 1 base and J by 6 bases, leaving 13 bases between them. CDR3 sequence (DNA): TGTGCCAGCAGTTTATATGGGGGGTCGGGCGAGCAGTACTTC. It specifies CASSLYGGSGEQYF.

The chain recombines TRBV27 with TRBJ2-2; D may be TRBD2 (6 bases). This CDR3 is 13 amino acids long. CDR1 and CDR2 from the germline V gene are MNHEY and SMNVEV (reference sequence). V gave up 2 bases and J gave up 6 bases, with 7 bases separating them. CDR3 in DNA: TGTGCCAGCAGTTTAAGGAGGGCCGGGGAGCTGTTTTTT. Its protein product is CASSLRRAGELFF.

The rearrangement joins TRBV7-8 to TRBJ2-1; D is possibly TRBD2 (5 bases). The V end was cut by 5 bases, the J end by 10 bases, with 15 bases between. Germline V gene lookup returns CDR1 SGHVS and CDR2 FQNEAQ. The CDR3 is made up of 13 amino acids. DNA of the CDR3: TGTGCCAGCAGCCAGACTACTAGTGGGGAGCAGTTCTTC. Its translation is CASSQTTSGEQFF. The variable domain in full, completed from reference TRBV7-8 and TRBJ2-1, reads GAGVSQSPRYKVAKRGQDVALRCDPISGHVSLFWYQQALGQGPEFLTYFQNEAQLDKSGLPSDRFFAERPEGSVSTLKIQRTQQEDSAVYLCASSQTTSGEQFFGPGTRLTVL.

As concerns this clone: Other nucleotide sequences in the sample specify the same CDR3. The chain couples TRBV2 to TRBJ2-1, with 12 nucleotides matching TRBD2. The CDR3 spans 14 residues. V trimming: 4 bases; J trimming: 7 bases; junction bases outside the gene matches: 2. Per germline, CDR1 SNHLY and CDR2 FYNNEI. The CDR3 region has the DNA TGTGCCAGCAGTGGACTAGCGGGAGTGAATGAGCAGTTCTTC. Its protein product is CASSGLAGVNEQFF.

The chain uses TRBV7-9 and TRBJ2-1; 8 nucleotides align to TRBD2. There are 16 residues in the CDR3. In germline, CDR1 is SEHNR, CDR2 FQNEAQ (reference sequence). Losses at the gene ends were 0 bases for V and 10 bases for J; bases not matched to a gene: 11. The CDR3: CASSLAHTGGADEQFF. The CDR3 DNA reads as TGTGCCAGCAGCTTAGCTCATACGGGAGGGGCAGACGAGCAGTTCTTC.

The chain is built from TRBV19 and TRBJ2-1; D possibly corresponds to TRBD1 (6 bases). This CDR3 spans 16 amino acids. With 5 bases removed from V and 8 bases from J, the gap between germline ends came to 22 bases. Germline V gene sequence: CDR1 LNHDA, CDR2 SQIVND (reference sequence). This chain's CDR3 is CASSSRDKGSRDEQFF. The CDR3 DNA reads as TGTGCCAGTAGTTCCCGGGACAAAGGGTCTCGTGATGAGCAGTTCTTC.